This paragraph covers one T cell receptor (beta chain) sequence. This clonotype was observed many times. Its target antigen remains unknown. One base away there is no much larger clone; base qualities are not given. This specimen comes from a study of blood T cells in healthy people across ages (dated by TCRdb to between 2014 and 2016). Context from the whole study: In model experiments, template switching captured roughly one uniquely barcoded TCR beta cDNA molecule for every two T cells. Using deep sequencing normalized with unique cDNA molecular identifiers, the study measured how TCR beta repertoire diversity changes with age. The donors were divided into four age groups: young (average about 16 years), middle-aged (about 41), aged (approximately 62) and long-lived (82). To avoid experimental bias, donors of different ages were spread randomly across the sequencing lanes. Using the same blood draw, the study looked at two additional independent replicas of 1 million unique cDNA reads for two donors, one aged 18 to 30 and the other aged 80 or older. Overall results and qualifications from the work: Observed TCR beta diversity correlated strongly with the percentage of naive T cells measured by flow cytometry. Compared with the aged group, the long-lived group had more naive CD4+ T cells, fewer expanded clones and increased TCR diversity, a pattern suggesting age selection. Conclusive comparison of naive and antigen-experienced compartments was prevented by the profiling of bulk unsorted PBMCs. As age increased, observed TCR beta diversity per million T cells dropped in a roughly linear way, and a significant reduction was already evident by age 40. Because donor CMV infection status was unknown, age-related changes in expanded clonotypes were potentially confounded. Estimates of total diversity based on one million sequenced T cells were regarded as lower bounds and as underestimates.

Germline trimming amounts to 6 bases on V and 4 bases on J, with 12 as the count of junction bases outside the gene matches. CDR1 DFQATT and CDR2 SNEGSKA are derived from the germline V gene (reference sequence). The CDR3 has 15 amino acids, counting the end cysteine and phenylalanine. Just the 45-base CDR3 DNA is kept, in frame starting at base 1. Library construction relied on 5' RACE. The run used an Illumina HiSeq 2500. A second PCR of roughly 7 to 12 cycles was run with a J-beta primer mix and a sample-barcoded 5' primer. A unique molecular identifier was introduced onto each TCR beta cDNA molecule by a template-switch 5' adaptor carrying 12 random nucleotides. Each sample yielded at least 2.5 million CDR3-containing paired-end reads. The Mint cDNA synthesis kit, primed by a TRBC-specific oligonucleotide, was used to synthesize first-strand cDNA from all RNA. After uracil-DNA glycosylase treatment, a first 18-cycle PCR used universal primers M1SS and BC2_uni_R on all cDNA. The paper's data handling went like this. Normalization of each sample was performed by random selection of 1 million high-quality reads, each carrying a distinct molecular identifier. Instead of being binned into consensus sequences, reads that shared molecular identifiers were thrown out. CDR3 identification, clonotype clustering and error correction used MiTCR with a Q25 quality threshold and the strictest error-elimination algorithm. A nonparametric unseen species model using Euler transformation provided a lower-bound estimate of total TCR beta diversity. TCRdb cleaned the public reads at Q25 with fastp, built clones with MiXCR and kept in-frame beta chains. CDR3 protein duplicates are merged, each entry listing the most common genes and DNA. V and J calls and clone size were set by TCRdb, not the authors. The sample records about 810,000 distinct CDR3 sequences, 35% to 40% of which are singletons. The top ten clonotypes cover 10% to 15% of the sample.

Systemically healthy Caucasian individuals from Russia, some 38 in total and aged roughly 6 to 95 years, were included as donors. Each donor gave 8 to 10 milliliters of peripheral blood, collected into EDTA-treated Vacutainer tubes. PBMCs were isolated by Ficoll-Paque density-gradient centrifugation, with at least 7 million obtained per sample. Total RNA was extracted from PBMCs with Trizol reagent, with at least 5.5 micrograms obtained per sample. The percentages of naive CD45RAhigh/CD27high T cells were determined by flow cytometry on a PBMC aliquot from every donor. The sequence joins TRBV20-1 to TRBJ1-2; TRBD1 matches 9 bases in the middle. Sequenced sample: blood. The TCR originated in a man between 18 and 35 years old in good health. The sequence in DNA is TGCAGTGCCACCCCGGGACAGGGAGCGACCTATGGCTACACCTTC. Translated, this gives CSATPGQGATYGYTF.